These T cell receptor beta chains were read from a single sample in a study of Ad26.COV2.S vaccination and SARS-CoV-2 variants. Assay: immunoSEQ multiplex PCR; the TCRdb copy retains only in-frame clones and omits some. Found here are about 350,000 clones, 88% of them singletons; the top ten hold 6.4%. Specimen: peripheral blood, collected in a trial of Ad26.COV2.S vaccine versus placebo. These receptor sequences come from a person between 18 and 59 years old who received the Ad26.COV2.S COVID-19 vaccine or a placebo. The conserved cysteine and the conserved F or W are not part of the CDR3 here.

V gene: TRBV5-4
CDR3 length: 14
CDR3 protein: ASSVGELGSGYEQY

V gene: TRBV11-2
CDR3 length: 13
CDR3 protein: ASSRGLAGSYEQY

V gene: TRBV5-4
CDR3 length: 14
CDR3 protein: ASSRDSRPPTDTQY

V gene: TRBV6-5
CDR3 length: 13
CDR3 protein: ASSYSRDRSYEQY

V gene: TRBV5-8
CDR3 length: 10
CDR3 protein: ASSLAVSGQY

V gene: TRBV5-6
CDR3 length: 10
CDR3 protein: ASSAWGYEQY

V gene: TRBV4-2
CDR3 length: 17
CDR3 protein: ASSQDRGGAAISYNEQF

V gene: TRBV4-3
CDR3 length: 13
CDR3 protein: ASSQDRDSSYEQY

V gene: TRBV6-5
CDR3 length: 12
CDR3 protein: ASTPAGGKYEQY

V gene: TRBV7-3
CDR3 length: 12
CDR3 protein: ATETGCHSYEQY

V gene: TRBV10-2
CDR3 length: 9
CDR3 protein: ASSEGYGYT

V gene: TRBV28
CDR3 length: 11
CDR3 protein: ASGSGSTDTQY

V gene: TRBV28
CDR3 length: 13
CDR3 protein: ASRSEGRGRQEQY

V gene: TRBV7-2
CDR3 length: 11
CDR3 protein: ASHPWVSDTQY

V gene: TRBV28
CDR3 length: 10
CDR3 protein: ASSLQGTEQF

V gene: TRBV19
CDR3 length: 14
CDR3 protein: ASSIHSDPSTDTQY

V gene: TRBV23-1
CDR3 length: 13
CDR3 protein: ASSHRRGLYNEQF

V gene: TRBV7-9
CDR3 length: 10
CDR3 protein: ASSLDGFEAF

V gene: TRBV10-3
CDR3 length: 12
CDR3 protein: ATRRVGVGNEQF

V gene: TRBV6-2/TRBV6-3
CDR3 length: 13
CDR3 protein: ASSALAGHQETQY

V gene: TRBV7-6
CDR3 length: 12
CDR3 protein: ASSSTPRGNTIY

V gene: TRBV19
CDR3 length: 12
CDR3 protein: ASSIGQLGGPQH

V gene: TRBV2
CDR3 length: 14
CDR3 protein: ASRPRDRQDTGELF

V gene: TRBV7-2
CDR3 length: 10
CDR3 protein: ASSFSGTEAF

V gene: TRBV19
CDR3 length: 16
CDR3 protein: ASSPEPPGGYSNQPQH

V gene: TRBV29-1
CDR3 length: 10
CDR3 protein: SVGTGYNEQF

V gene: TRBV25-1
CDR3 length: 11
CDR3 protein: ASSDGRRDTIY

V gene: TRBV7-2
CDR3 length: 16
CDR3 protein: ASSLGLAGNLRTYEQY

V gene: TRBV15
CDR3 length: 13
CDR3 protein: ATSRGLYDTDTQY

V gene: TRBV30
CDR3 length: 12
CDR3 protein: AWSPPGRFYGYT

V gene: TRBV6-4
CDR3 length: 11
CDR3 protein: ASSPDRDYGYT

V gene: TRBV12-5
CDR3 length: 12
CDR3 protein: ASGSSGGRNIQY

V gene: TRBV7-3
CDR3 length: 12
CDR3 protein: ASSLEGYQETQY

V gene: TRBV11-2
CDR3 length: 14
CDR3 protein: ASSFRGTSGEETQY

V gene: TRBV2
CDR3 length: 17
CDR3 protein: ASSEALRVLPRGNSPLH

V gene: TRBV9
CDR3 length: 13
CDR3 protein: ASSASRDRENGYT

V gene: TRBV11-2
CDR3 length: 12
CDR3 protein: ASSRRGGQETQY

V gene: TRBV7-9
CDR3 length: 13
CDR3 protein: ASVPRTGVTYEQY

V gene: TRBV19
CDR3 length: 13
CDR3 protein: ASTLEGYPNTEAF

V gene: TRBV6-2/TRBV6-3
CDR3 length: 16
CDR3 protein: ASSYSPTRFGLQETQY

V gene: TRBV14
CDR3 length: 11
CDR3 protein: ASSQSRVGEQF

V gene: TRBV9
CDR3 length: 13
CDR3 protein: ASSLSGRNTGELF

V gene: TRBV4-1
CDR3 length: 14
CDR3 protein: ASSQGTQANTGELF

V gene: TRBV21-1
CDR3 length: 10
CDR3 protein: ASSSKRNTIY

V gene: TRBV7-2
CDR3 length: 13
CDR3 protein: ASSLGRGVQETQY

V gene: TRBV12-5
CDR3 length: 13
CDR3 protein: ASGLGRGDTDTQY

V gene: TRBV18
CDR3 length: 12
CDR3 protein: ASSPLDLGETQY

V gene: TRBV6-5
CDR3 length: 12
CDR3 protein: ASSVDQGPYGYT

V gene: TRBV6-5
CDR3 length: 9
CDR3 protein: AYRGGEKLF

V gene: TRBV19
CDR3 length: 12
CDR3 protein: ASSIYYFNNEQF

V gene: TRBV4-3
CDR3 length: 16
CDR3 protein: ASSQEASPGPNTGELF

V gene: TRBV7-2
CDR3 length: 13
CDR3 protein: ASSLDRGPSYEQY

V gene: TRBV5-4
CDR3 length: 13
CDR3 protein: ASSPGRPAQETQY

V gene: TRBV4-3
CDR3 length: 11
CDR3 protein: ASSPRYPDTQY

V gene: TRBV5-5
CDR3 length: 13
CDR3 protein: ASSSARARSYGYT

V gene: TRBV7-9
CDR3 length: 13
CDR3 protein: ASSFDRLGGNTIY

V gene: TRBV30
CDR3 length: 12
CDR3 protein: AWRGHRISAEAF

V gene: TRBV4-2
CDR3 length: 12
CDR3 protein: ASSQEGRGNTIY

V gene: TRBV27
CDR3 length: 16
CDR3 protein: ASRLTGLESFSYNEQF

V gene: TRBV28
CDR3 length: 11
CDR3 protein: ASFDGRGEKLF